This T cell receptor (beta chain) was documented in a study of CD8+ T cells in alopecia areata. Treatment meaning: oral pan-JAK inhibitor, 5-10 mg twice daily. V lost 5 bases, J lost 5 bases, and 9 bases lay in between. The CDR3 is made up of 11 amino acids. The V gene's germline CDR1 is DFQATT and CDR2 SNEGSKA (reference sequence). RNA extraction was followed by reverse transcription into cDNA, which acted as the sequencing template. The protocol was immunoSEQ multiplex PCR, while the TCRdb copy is restricted to in-frame clones and leaves out a portion. Of 150,000 to 200,000 clones in the sample, around 64% are singletons; the top ten hold approximately 1.3%.

This receptor was obtained from a human donor with alopecia areata. J is TRBJ2-5 and V is TRBV20-1; D unclear. This specimen was CD4+ T cells sorted from blood, taken around week 50, from a patient treated with tofacitinib. In DNA form, the CDR3 reads TGCAGTGCTCGGCGGCGGGAGACCCAGTACTTC. It codes for CSARRRETQYF.